One T cell receptor (beta chain) is described in this entry. Profiled with immunoSEQ multiplex PCR; TCRdb holds only in-frame clones, not every one. Seen here are about 200,000 clones, roughly 82% observed once, and the top ten hold about 12%. This sample is part of a study of blood T cell repertoires in COVID-19. Study in general: The cDNA or gDNA used as material had been derived from T cells, B-cell-depleted T cells, or PBMCs.

In germline, CDR1 is MDHEN, CDR2 SYDVKM. The CDR3 totals 15 residues. V lost 5 bases and J lost 1; bases outside the gene matches: 4. Recovered Cohort 3 donors showed two negative PCRs, clearance, or symptom resolution. The sequence was obtained from a man in his forties or fifties who had recovered from COVID-19. The rearrangement uses TRBV28 and TRBJ1-5; 8 nucleotides align to TRBD1. What was sequenced was PBMCs or T cells enriched from blood (not recorded which). This CDR3 reads CASSAGTGSNQPQHF. CDR3 sequence (DNA): TGTGCCAGCAGTGCCGGGACAGGAAGCAATCAGCCCCAGCATTTT.